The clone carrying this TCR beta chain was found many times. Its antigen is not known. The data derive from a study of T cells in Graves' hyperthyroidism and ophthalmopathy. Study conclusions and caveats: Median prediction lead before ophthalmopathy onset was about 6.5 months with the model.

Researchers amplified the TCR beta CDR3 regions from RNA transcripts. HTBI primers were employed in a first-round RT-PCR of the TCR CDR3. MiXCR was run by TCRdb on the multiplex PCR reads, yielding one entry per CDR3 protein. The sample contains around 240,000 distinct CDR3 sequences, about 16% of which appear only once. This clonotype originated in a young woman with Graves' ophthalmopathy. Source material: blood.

CDR3 nucleotides: TGTGCCAGCAGCTTAGAAGCGGGGGCCAGCACAGATACGCAGTATTTT. It yields the protein CASSLEAGASTDTQYF. The chain carries TRBV7-9 and TRBJ2-3, with 8 bases that match TRBD2. The V gene end was trimmed by 1 base and the J gene end by 0 bases; junction bases not matched to a gene: 3. Looked up from germline, CDR1 is SEHNR and CDR2 is FQNEAQ (reference sequence). The CDR3 sequence is 16 residues long.